The clone carrying this TCR beta chain was detected only a few times. Its antigen remains unidentified. This sample stems from a study of identical twins. Study findings and constraints: Diverse VJ usage suggested most zero-insertion clonotypes were not invariant T cells. Within beta out-of-frame sequences, the excess sharing observed between twins was weaker.

CDR1 SGHVS and CDR2 FQNEAQ come from the germline V gene. Trimming took off 5 bases at V and 9 bases at J, with 10 bases between the two ends. The CDR3 is 12 amino acids. MiXCR was run by TCRdb on the 5' RACE reads, yielding one entry per CDR3 protein. The repertoire includes roughly 690,000 distinct CDR3 sequences, about 20% of them detected once, and about 4.3% sits in the top ten. This same sample was also part of a study on T cells expressing NK-cell markers. This second study notes: Dominance of the CD3+CD56-NKG2C+ fraction by these clonotypes also held in a few donors.

The receptor comes from a young woman in good health. The specimen sequenced was PBMCs. The V call is TRBV7-8, the J call TRBJ1-4; D might be TRBD1 (6 bases). CDR3 coding DNA: TGTGCCAGCAGCCCACAGGGTCAAAAACTGTTTTTT. This gives the protein CASSPQGQKLFF.